This T cell receptor (beta chain) comes out of a study of T and B cells in COVID-19 patients. Study-level information: Most recovered patients had mild to moderate COVID-19 treated as outpatients.

BIOMED2 TRB-A/B primer pools were used in multiplex TRB PCR. TCRdb re-derived calls from the multiplex PCR reads in MiXCR, one entry per CDR3 protein. The data hold about 4,100 distinct CDR3 sequences, with less than 30% observed a single time. TRB was amplified from about 250-500 ng of blood genomic DNA. This CDR3 is 13 amino acids long. V was pared by 7 bases and J by 6 bases, with 6 bases of the junction left unmatched. Germline V gene data show CDR1 as MNHEY and CDR2 as SMNVEV (reference sequence). The rearrangement links TRBV27 to TRBJ2-1; 7 bases map to TRBD2. Specimen: blood. The sequence was obtained from a human donor with active COVID-19. The CDR3 reads CASKTSVVNEQFF. CDR3 coding DNA: TGTGCCAGCAAAACTAGCGTCGTCAATGAGCAGTTCTTC.